One and the same sample provided the 32 T cell receptor beta chains below, sequenced in a study of blood T cell repertoires in COVID-19. Method: immunoSEQ multiplex PCR; TCRdb's copy keeps in-frame clones and lacks some. The sample has 150,000 to 200,000 clones; around 80% are singletons. Material: PBMCs or T cells enriched from blood (not recorded which). These receptors came from a man aged 65 to 79 who had been exposed to COVID-19.

The gene calls are TRBV10-3 and TRBJ1-2, with TRBD1 matching 9 bases. The V and J ends lost 6 bases and 8 bases, in that order; junction bases with no gene match: 7. The germline gives CDR1 ENHRY, CDR2 SYGVKD. The CDR3 is made up of 13 amino acids. CDR3: CAIRTGGTGGYTF. As DNA, the CDR3 is TGTGCCATCAGGACAGGGGGAACGGGCGGCTACACCTTC.

The chain employs TRBV18 and TRBJ2-3, with 7 bases lining up with TRBD2. The germline V gene has CDR1 KGHSH and CDR2 LQKENI. J was trimmed by 1 base and V by 3 bases; bases with no gene match: 10. The CDR3 has 17 amino acids. The CDR3 loop is CASSPRLILARTDTQYF. The DNA of the CDR3 is TGTGCCAGCTCACCTAGACTTATACTAGCGCGCACAGATACGCAGTATTTT.

In nucleotides, the CDR3 is TGTGCCAGCAGCCAAGGAACAGGGGCTTACTATGGCTACACCTTC. Translating it yields CASSQGTGAYYGYTF. The chain joins TRBV5-5 to TRBJ1-2; 7 nucleotides align to TRBD1. V trimming: 4 bases; J trimming: 3 bases; junction bases outside the gene matches: 9. Germline loops: CDR1 SGHKS, CDR2 YYEKEE (reference sequence). This CDR3 contains 15 residues.

The chain carries TRBV6-5 and TRBJ2-3; 11 positions agree with TRBD2. This CDR3 is 15 amino acids long. Germline V CDR1 and CDR2: MNHEY, SVGAGI. V trimming: 6 bases; J trimming: 4 bases; junction bases outside the gene matches: 6. The CDR3 DNA reads TGTGCCAGCAGGAATAGCGGGAGGGCCGCAGATACGCAGTATTTT. It codes for CASRNSGRAADTQYF.

This clone was seen once. The rearrangement links TRBV28 to TRBJ2-5; a possible D gene is TRBD1 (6 bases). Germline assignment: CDR1 MDHEN and CDR2 SYDVKM. Trimming stripped 2 bases from V and 5 bases from J, with 15 bases between. The CDR3 is 15 amino acids. The CDR3 bases are TGTGCCAGCAGTTTAGCAGGGGTTGGGGTGGAGACCCAGTACTTC. Protein: CASSLAGVGVETQYF.

The chain joins TRBV7-9 to TRBJ2-1; TRBD2 matches 11 bases. V gave up 5 bases and J gave up 3 bases; unmatched junction bases: 9. Germline loops: CDR1 SEHNR, CDR2 FQNEAQ (reference sequence). The CDR3 totals 17 residues. The chain's CDR3 is CASSLLAGGGGYNEQFF. The DNA for the CDR3 is TGTGCCAGCAGCCTTCTAGCGGGAGGAGGAGGCTACAATGAGCAGTTCTTC.

The CDR3, as DNA: TGTGCCAGCAGCTCGGGACAGGGTTACGAGCAGTACTTC. Translation gives CASSSGQGYEQYF. The gene calls are TRBV5-6 and TRBJ2-7; TRBD1 aligns across 9 bases. V was clipped by 3 bases and J by 4 bases; unmatched bases: 2. The germline V gene has CDR1 SGHDT and CDR2 YYEEEE. There are 13 residues in the CDR3. The variable domain in full, with the rest retrieved from reference TRBV5-6 and TRBJ2-7, is DAGVTQSPTHLIKTRGQQVTLRCSPKSGHDTVSWYQQALGQGPQFIFQYYEEEERQRGNFPDRFSGHQFPNYSSELNVNALLLGDSALYLCASSSGQGYEQYFGPGTRLTVT.

The CDR3 sequence: CSASVGGTDTQYF. The CDR3 DNA reads TGCAGTGCTAGTGTTGGGGGGACAGATACGCAGTATTTT. The chain recombines TRBV20-1 with TRBJ2-3, with D tentatively TRBD2 (6 bases). This CDR3 contains 13 residues. The ends were cut back, 3 bases at V and 3 bases at J, with 10 bases in the middle. Germline V gene data show CDR1 as DFQATT and CDR2 as SNEGSKA (reference sequence).

The chain joins TRBV9 to TRBJ2-1, with 8 positions matching TRBD2. Trimming at V came to 8 bases and at J to 0 bases, leaving 10 bases not matched to a gene. The CDR3 runs 16 residues. Germline V gives CDR1 SGDLS, CDR2 YYNGEE. CDR3 sequence reads: CASSSAGGRSYNEQFF. The CDR3 DNA reads as TGTGCCAGTTCAAGCGCGGGAGGTCGCTCCTACAATGAGCAGTTCTTC.

The chain recombines TRBV6-2 or TRBV6-3 with TRBJ1-2; no definite D call. Germline V lookup: CDR1 MNHEY, CDR2 SVGEGT. V lost 6 bases, J lost 8 bases, and 19 bases lay in between. The CDR3 is 14 residues long. CDR3 loop: CASSLTDLLWGYTF. DNA for the CDR3: TGTGCCAGCAGCCTGACCGATCTACTATGGGGCTACACCTTC.

J is TRBJ2-7 and V is TRBV19, with D tentatively TRBD1 (6 bases). Germline V gene data show CDR1 as LNHDA and CDR2 as SQIVND (reference sequence). CDR3 length: 14 residues. V lost 3 bases and J 5 bases, leaving 14 bases between the germline ends. This CDR3 is CASSMTGLAHEQYF. CDR3 bases: TGTGCCAGTAGTATGACAGGTCTCGCCCACGAGCAGTACTTC.

The chain links TRBV19 to TRBJ1-6, with D hard to call. V was cut by 5 bases and J by 1 base, with 21 bases left in between. The germline V gene has CDR1 LNHDA and CDR2 SQIVND (reference sequence). The CDR3 spans 19 residues. The CDR3 spells CASSDVPWRAGSYNSPLHF. CDR3 in DNA: TGTGCCAGTAGTGATGTCCCCTGGAGAGCCGGGTCCTATAATTCACCCCTCCACTTT.

The gene calls are TRBV6-5 and TRBJ1-3, with D maybe TRBD1 (5 bases). CDR1 is MNHEY and CDR2 is SVGAGI in the germline V gene. V dropped 6 bases and J dropped 0 bases, with 9 bases sitting between them. This CDR3 has 14 amino acids. The CDR3 nucleotides are TGTGCCAGCAGGATTACAGGCTCTGGAAACACCATATATTTT. Its protein is CASRITGSGNTIYF.

V is TRBV28 and J is TRBJ1-2, with TRBD1 matching over 9 bases. CDR3 length: 16 amino acids. Trimming removed 4 bases from V and 4 bases from J; junction bases left unmatched: 10. Per germline, CDR1 MDHEN and CDR2 SYDVKM. The CDR3 protein is CASSWDRAPTFYGYTF. CDR3 DNA sequence: TGTGCCAGCAGTTGGGACAGGGCCCCGACCTTCTATGGCTACACCTTC.

The chain links TRBV2 to TRBJ2-1; 9 nucleotides match TRBD2. This CDR3 is 14 amino acids long. V was clipped by 1 base and J by 6 bases; unmatched bases: 1. In germline, CDR1 is SNHLY, CDR2 FYNNEI. The CDR3 nucleotides are TGTGCCAGCAGTGAAGGGACTAGCGTCAATGAGCAGTTCTTC. It codes for CASSEGTSVNEQFF.

The chain recombines TRBV2 with TRBJ1-5; perhaps TRBD1 as D (6 bases). The CDR3 length is 15 residues. V lost 1 base to trimming and J lost 4 bases, with 11 bases between them. The germline CDR1 and CDR2 sequences are SNHLY and FYNNEI. The CDR3 DNA reads TGTGCCAGCAGTGAAGGAGGGGGATGGAATCAGCCCCAGCATTTT. As protein: CASSEGGGWNQPQHF.

V is TRBV5-1 and J is TRBJ1-1; possibly TRBD1 for D (5 bases). Germline V gene data show CDR1 as SGHRS and CDR2 as YFSETQ. The CDR3 is 14 residues long. Trimming stripped 3 bases from V and 0 bases from J, with 9 bases between. CDR3 sequence: CASSSGDLNTEAFF. The CDR3 coding sequence is TGCGCCAGCAGCTCGGGGGACCTGAACACTGAAGCTTTCTTT.

There are a few counts of this clone. The rearrangement links TRBV7-9 to TRBJ2-3; the D gene is possibly TRBD2 (5 bases). With 5 bases removed from V and 6 bases from J, the gap between germline ends came to 12 bases. The germline gives CDR1 SEHNR, CDR2 FQNEAQ (reference sequence). This CDR3 has 13 residues. CDR3 nucleotide sequence: TGTGCCAGCAGCCTGTCTCCGGGGGATACGCAGTATTTT. Its translation is CASSLSPGDTQYF.

The chain employs TRBV7-2 and TRBJ2-5, with D maybe TRBD1 (6 bases). V lost 2 bases and J lost 7, with 11 bases in between. The CDR3 consists of 13 residues. CDR1 is SGHTA, CDR2 FQGNSA, per germline. CDR3 protein: CASSLNRELTQYF. The CDR3 DNA sequence: TGTGCCAGCAGCTTAAACAGGGAATTGACCCAGTACTTC.

The chain couples TRBV7-9 to TRBJ2-5, with 11 bases fitting TRBD2. CDR3 length: 15 amino acids. Germline CDR1 is SEHNR and CDR2 is FQNEAQ (reference sequence). After removal of 3 bases from V and 5 bases from J, the junction contained 5 bases not matched to a gene. The CDR3 is CASSFLAGGPETQYF. The CDR3 nucleotides read TGTGCCAGCAGCTTTTTAGCGGGAGGGCCGGAGACCCAGTACTTC. The entire variable domain, with the rest obtained from reference TRBV7-9 and TRBJ2-5, is as follows: DTGVSQNPRHKITKRGQNVTFRCDPISEHNRLYWYRQTLGQGPEFLTYFQNEAQLEKSRLLSDRFSAERPKGSFSTLEIQRTEQGDSAMYLCASSFLAGGPETQYFGPGTRLLVL.

A word on this clone: This may stem from a read error, because a much larger clone lies one nucleotide away. V usage is TRBV9 and J usage is TRBJ1-6, with 8 nucleotides matching TRBD1. CDR3 length: 14 amino acids. The germline V gene has CDR1 SGDLS and CDR2 YYNGEE. V was clipped by 4 bases and J by 8 bases; unmatched bases: 5. The CDR3 region has the DNA TGTGCCAGCAGCCCGGGACAGGAATATTCACCCCTCCACTTT. It encodes CASSPGQEYSPLHF.

The chain recombines TRBV14 with TRBJ1-1; D gene unclear. Trimming shortened V by 0 bases and J by 1 base, and 9 bases separated the two germline ends. Germline CDR1 reads SGHDN; CDR2 reads FVKESK. The CDR3 is made up of 15 amino acids. CDR3 bases: TGTGCCAGCAGCCAAGATTTTGGGCAGAACACTGAAGCTTTCTTT. It encodes CASSQDFGQNTEAFF.

This chain links TRBV5-1 with TRBJ1-5; D uncertain. Trimming stripped 0 bases from V and 2 bases from J, with 12 bases between. Germline V CDR1 and CDR2: SGHRS, YFSETQ. This CDR3 is built from 16 residues. This CDR3 reads CASSLVPHGGNQPQHF. In DNA form, the CDR3 reads TGCGCCAGCAGCTTGGTCCCACACGGGGGCAATCAGCCCCAGCATTTT.

J is TRBJ2-7 and V is TRBV25-1; 8 bases fit TRBD1. CDR3 size: 14 residues. Per the germline V gene, CDR1 is MGHDK and CDR2 is SYGVNS. Unmatched junction bases numbered 6, after V lost 5 bases and J lost 3 bases. The CDR3, as DNA: TGTGCCAGCAGTACCCTCGGACAGGGCTACGAGCAGTACTTC. It translates to CASSTLGQGYEQYF.

This chain uses TRBV5-1 with TRBJ1-1; 7 positions match TRBD1. This CDR3 contains 14 residues. Germline lookup yields CDR1 SGHRS and CDR2 YFSETQ. V gave up 4 bases and J gave up 0 bases; unmatched junction bases: 3. For the CDR3, the DNA is TGCGCCAGCAGCATCGGGACAGTGAACACTGAAGCTTTCTTT. Translated, it gives CASSIGTVNTEAFF.

V usage is TRBV19 and J usage is TRBJ1-1; 12 nucleotides agree with TRBD1. This CDR3 spans 13 amino acids. The germline CDR1 and CDR2 sequences are LNHDA and SQIVND (reference sequence). V lost 3 bases, J lost 12 bases, and 5 bases stayed unmatched. The CDR3 loop is CASSMSGDRGPFF. Written as DNA, the CDR3 is TGTGCCAGTAGTATGTCGGGGGACAGGGGGCCTTTCTTT.

CDR3 nucleotides: TGCAGCGTTGAAGTGCTTCCCCTAGCGGGAGGCTATGAGCAGTTCTTC. It yields the protein CSVEVLPLAGGYEQFF. The chain employs TRBV29-1 and TRBJ2-1; TRBD2 matches 11 bases. Germline loops: CDR1 SQVTM, CDR2 ANQGSEA. The V and J ends lost 1 base and 8 bases, in that order; junction bases with no gene match: 10. The CDR3 is made up of 16 amino acids.

This chain joins TRBV19 and TRBJ1-1; TRBD1 might be the D (6 bases). Germline CDR1 reads LNHDA; CDR2 reads SQIVND (reference sequence). V was pared by 5 bases and J by 5 bases, with 18 bases between. The CDR3 extends over 15 amino acids. The CDR3, as DNA: TGTGCCAGTAGTTCTGTGGGAACAGGGCAAACTGAAGCTTTCTTT. It encodes CASSSVGTGQTEAFF. The full variable domain, completed using reference TRBV19 and TRBJ1-1, is DGGITQSPKYLFRKEGQNVTLSCEQNLNHDAMYWYRQDPGQGLRLIYYSQIVNDFQKGDIAEGYSVSREKKESFPLTVTSAQKNPTAFYLCASSSVGTGQTEAFFGQGTRLTVV.

The chain employs TRBV11-2 and TRBJ2-5, with 14 bases identical to TRBD2. The CDR3 runs 16 residues. Germline V gene lookup returns CDR1 SGHAT and CDR2 FQNNGV. The J segment lost 4 bases and the V segment lost 3 bases, leaving 4 bases of the junction unmatched. For the CDR3, the DNA is TGTGCCAGCAGCTTTGGGACTAGCGGGAGTCTAGAGACCCAGTACTTC. This gives the protein CASSFGTSGSLETQYF.

This chain connects TRBV5-1 to TRBJ1-2; 12 bases are shared with TRBD1. This CDR3 region has 15 residues. Germline V CDR1 and CDR2: SGHRS, YFSETQ. V shed 0 bases and J 7 bases; nucleotides not matched to a gene: 4. The CDR3 coding sequence is TGCGCCAGCAGCTTGGTAGGGACAGGGGGCTCTGGCTACACCTTC. Residues: CASSLVGTGGSGYTF.

V is TRBV9 and J is TRBJ2-1; 8 nucleotides align to TRBD1. With V trimmed by 4 bases and J by 4 bases, 4 bases remained unmatched. The CDR3 totals 14 residues. Germline V CDR1 and CDR2: SGDLS, YYNGEE. The CDR3 is CASSIWDRYNEQFF. The CDR3 DNA sequence: TGTGCCAGCAGCATATGGGACAGGTACAATGAGCAGTTCTTC.

The rearrangement links TRBV7-2 to TRBJ2-7; weak D call: TRBD1 (5 bases). The ends were cut back, 5 bases at V and 1 base at J, with 12 bases in the middle. The CDR3 covers 14 residues. Per germline, CDR1 SGHTA and CDR2 FQGNSA. CDR3 nucleotides: TGTGCCAGCAGCCCCGGACACCAGTCCTACGAGCAGTACTTC. Encoded protein: CASSPGHQSYEQYF. The whole variable domain, filled in from reference TRBV7-2 and TRBJ2-7, reads GAGVSQSPSNKVTEKGKDVELRCDPISGHTALYWYRQSLGQGLEFLIYFQGNSAPDKSGLPSDRFSAERTGGSVSTLTIQRTQQEDSAVYLCASSPGHQSYEQYFGPGTRLTVT.